This T cell receptor (beta chain) was recovered during a study of cytomegalovirus exposure and HLA in healthy donors. The study ran its PCR with 60 Vbeta and 13 Jbeta primers. Assay: immunoSEQ multiplex PCR; the TCRdb copy retains only in-frame clones and omits some. Seen in this sample are around 100,000 clones; the ten most common clones hold roughly 3.7%. Germline V gene data show CDR1 as MNHNS and CDR2 as SASEGT. The CDR3 length is 14 residues. V shed 7 bases and J 5 bases; nucleotides not matched to a gene: 10. The receptor's source is a man between 25 and 39 years old in good health and CMV-seronegative. The gene calls are TRBV6-1 and TRBJ1-1; 7 nucleotides agree with TRBD1. Sequenced sample: PBMCs. CDR3 loop: CASTKSTGVTEAFF. CDR3 nucleotide sequence: TGTGCCAGCACCAAAAGTACAGGGGTGACTGAAGCTTTCTTT.